This passage covers 18 T cell receptor beta chains from one sample sequenced in a study of blood T cell repertoires in COVID-19. Assay: immunoSEQ multiplex PCR; the TCRdb copy retains only in-frame clones and omits some. Of a few hundred thousand clones in the sample, 88% were seen once. Sequencing was done on a sample of PBMCs or T cells enriched from blood (not recorded which). The receptors were sampled from a woman between 18 and 30 years old who had recovered from COVID-19.

The gene calls are TRBV4-1 and TRBJ1-1, with TRBD1 matching over 8 bases. The trim removed 3 bases at V and 5 bases at J, leaving 8 bases unmatched. The CDR3 has 15 amino acids. Germline V gene data show CDR1 as MGHRA and CDR2 as YSYEKL. CDR3 region: CASSQGQVKLTEAFF. In DNA, the CDR3 is TGCGCCAGCAGCCAGGGACAGGTTAAATTAACTGAAGCTTTCTTT.

V and J are TRBV19 and TRBJ1-5; D call uncertain. This CDR3 has 16 residues. The V and J ends lost 6 bases and 0 bases respectively, with 15 bases between them. CDR1 LNHDA and CDR2 SQIVND come from the germline V gene (reference sequence). CDR3: CASSDFQLYSNQPQHF. Here the CDR3 DNA reads TGTGCCAGTAGCGACTTTCAACTATATAGCAATCAGCCCCAGCATTTT.

About this clone: One end of the junction varies from germline; a read error may be responsible. The chain combines TRBV20-1 with TRBJ1-2, with D tentatively TRBD1 (5 bases). The CDR3 is made up of 10 amino acids. Looked up from germline, CDR1 is DFQATT and CDR2 is SNEGSKA (reference sequence). CDR3 DNA: TGCAGTGCTAGAGACACTGGGGCGATCTTC. Translating gives CSARDTGAIF.

The chain carries TRBV5-1 and TRBJ2-7; D ambiguous. Germline V gene data show CDR1 as SGHRS and CDR2 as YFSETQ. The germline V and J ends were trimmed by 0 bases and 6 bases, with 10 bases remaining between them. There are 13 residues in the CDR3. CDR3 loop: CASSLAIWSEQYF. In DNA, the CDR3 is TGCGCCAGCAGCTTGGCCATTTGGAGCGAGCAGTACTTC.

The table lists this clone with a count of one. The chain employs TRBV11-1 and TRBJ1-6, with TRBD1 matching 10 bases. The CDR3 sequence is 14 residues long. The germline V gene has CDR1 SGHAT and CDR2 FQDESV (reference sequence). Germline trimming cut 5 bases from V and 7 bases from J; bases unmatched to any gene: 2. Here the CDR3 reads CASSPGQGNSPLHF. CDR3 bases: TGTGCCAGCAGCCCGGGACAGGGGAATTCACCCCTCCACTTT.

The V call is TRBV19, the J call TRBJ2-5; 12 positions agree with TRBD2. CDR1 LNHDA and CDR2 SQIVND come from the germline V gene (reference sequence). The CDR3 consists of 18 residues. V shed 0 bases and J 2 bases; nucleotides not matched to a gene: 7. Written as DNA, the CDR3 is TGTGCCAGTAGTATAGATTATTTCCTAGCGGGGGGGCAAGAGACCCAGTACTTC. Protein: CASSIDYFLAGGQETQYF.

The V call is TRBV21-1, the J call TRBJ2-5; the table gives TRBD1 as D, unverified against the DNA. TRBV21-1 is a pseudogene locus. This CDR3 is 17 amino acids long. The DNA of the CDR3 is TGTGCCAGCAGCCTCGAACAGACACCAGAAGCCCAAGAGACCCAGTACTTC. Residues: CASSLEQTPEAQETQYF.

The rearrangement links TRBV19 to TRBJ2-5, with D tentatively TRBD2 (5 bases). V was trimmed by 0 bases and J by 0 bases, leaving 8 bases between them. The germline gives CDR1 LNHDA, CDR2 SQIVND (reference sequence). This CDR3 region has 15 residues. CDR3 DNA: TGTGCCAGTAGTATAGATGAGGACTACCAAGAGACCCAGTACTTC. This encodes CASSIDEDYQETQYF.

This chain links TRBV18 with TRBJ1-5; 7 nucleotides align to TRBD1. Germline-derived CDR1 and CDR2 are KGHSH and LQKENI. The CDR3 length is 15 residues. V lost 3 bases, J lost 4 bases, and 6 bases stayed unmatched. CDR3: CASSPTGLLNQPQHF. Here the CDR3 DNA reads TGTGCCAGCTCACCGACAGGGTTGTTAAATCAGCCCCAGCATTTT.

The V and J genes are TRBV7-8 and TRBJ2-5, with D perhaps TRBD1 (6 bases). Germline CDR1 SGHVS, CDR2 FQNEAQ. V dropped 4 bases and J dropped 5 bases, with 11 bases sitting between them. The CDR3 is made up of 13 amino acids. The CDR3 DNA reads TGTGCCAGCAGCTACAGCCAGGGGGAGACCCAGTACTTC. Amino acids: CASSYSQGETQYF.

This chain uses TRBV6-5 with TRBJ2-1; maybe TRBD1 (6 bases). Trimming removed 7 bases at V and 1 base at J, with 14 bases between. There are 15 residues in the CDR3. Germline assignment: CDR1 MNHEY and CDR2 SVGAGI. CDR3 in amino acids: CASTLQGESYNEQFF. CDR3 bases: TGTGCCAGCACTCTACAGGGCGAGTCCTACAATGAGCAGTTCTTC.

The chain combines TRBV5-1 with TRBJ2-2; TRBD2 agrees at 7 bases. V dropped 4 bases and J dropped 1; count of bases not matched to a gene: 4. The CDR3 length is 15 residues. From germline, CDR1 is SGHRS and CDR2 YFSETQ. The CDR3 loop reads CASSQAGVNTGELFF. The DNA for the CDR3 is TGCGCCAGCAGCCAGGCGGGGGTGAACACCGGGGAGCTGTTTTTT.

V and J are TRBV24-1 and TRBJ1-2; TRBD1 matches at 7 bases. Trimming removed 2 bases from V and 5 bases from J; junction bases left unmatched: 13. The CDR3 consists of 17 residues. Germline V gene sequence: CDR1 KGHDR, CDR2 SFDVKD. DNA of the CDR3: TGTGCCACCAGTGATTCGTTTGGACAGGAAGAGGTGTATGGCTACACCTTC. Protein product: CATSDSFGQEEVYGYTF.

The chain employs TRBV7-3 and TRBJ1-1, with 8 bases matching TRBD1. CDR1 and CDR2 from the germline V gene are SGHTA and FQGTGA. This CDR3 region has 14 residues. The V and J ends lost 5 bases and 4 bases, in that order; junction bases with no gene match: 6. The CDR3 sequence: CASSPGDRGTEAFF. CDR3 DNA: TGTGCCAGCAGCCCGGGTGACAGGGGCACTGAAGCTTTCTTT.

V is TRBV14 and J is TRBJ1-2; no clear D. V lost 2 bases and J 5 bases, leaving 9 bases between the germline ends. Per germline, CDR1 SGHDN and CDR2 FVKESK. The CDR3 is 13 residues long. The DNA of the CDR3 is TGTGCCAGCAGCCAAAGGACGGGGTATGGCTACACCTTC. This codes for CASSQRTGYGYTF.

The chain couples TRBV30 to TRBJ1-5; TRBD1 is a possible D gene (5 bases). This CDR3 has 15 amino acids. CDR1 and CDR2 from the germline V gene are GTSNPN and SVGIG (reference sequence). V was shortened by 3 bases and J by 0 bases, with 12 bases between the two germline ends. CDR3 nucleotides: TGTGCCTGGAGCTTAGACAGCAATAGCAATCAGCCCCAGCATTTT. Its protein product is CAWSLDSNSNQPQHF.

The gene calls are TRBV29-1 and TRBJ2-5; 8 positions agree with TRBD1. The V gene's germline CDR1 is SQVTM and CDR2 ANQGSEA. CDR3 size: 16 residues. V shed 5 bases and J 2 bases; nucleotides not matched to a gene: 13. The CDR3 sequence: CSVSPGQEVIQETQYF. As DNA, the CDR3 is TGCAGCGTTTCCCCGGGACAGGAGGTGATACAAGAGACCCAGTACTTC.

The chain has TRBV5-1 and TRBJ1-2; 7 bases map to TRBD1. The CDR3 extends over 14 amino acids. V trimming: 6 bases; J trimming: 4 bases; junction bases outside the gene matches: 9. CDR1 and CDR2 from the germline V gene are SGHRS and YFSETQ. The CDR3: CASKVQGDLYGYTF. Here the CDR3 DNA reads TGCGCCAGCAAGGTGCAGGGGGACCTCTATGGCTACACCTTC.